One and the same sample provided the 19 T cell receptor beta chains below, sequenced in a study of metastatic and nonmetastatic thyroid tumors. TCRdb re-processed the PCR reads through MiXCR. The data contain about 24,000 clones, 24% of them seen just once; the ten biggest clones take up approximately 12%. Thyroid surgery was performed in patients who had received no treatment beforehand. Sequenced material: tumor tissue. The receptor set was obtained from a male donor with papillary thyroid cancer or a benign thyroid nodule (not recorded which). Some clones in this sample may be carry-over from other donors' samples.

This clone has ten or more counts. V usage is TRBV6-8 and J usage is TRBJ2-2, with 9 bases that match TRBD1. In germline, CDR1 is MNHGY, CDR2 SAAAGT. This CDR3 has 17 amino acids. V lost 3 bases, J lost 1 base, and 6 bases stayed unmatched. CDR3 sequence (DNA): TGTGCCAGCAGTTATAGTAGGACAGGGGAGAACACCGGGGAGCTGTTTTTT. It yields the protein CASSYSRTGENTGELFF.

This clone has at least ten counts. The J gene is TRBJ2-7, the V gene TRBV2; maybe TRBD2 (5 bases). The CDR3 is 12 residues long. Trimming left V 4 bases short and J 3 bases short, with 7 bases between. Germline V lookup: CDR1 SNHLY, CDR2 FYNNEI. The CDR3: CASSGTRYEQYF. In DNA, the CDR3 is TGTGCCAGCAGTGGGACTCGCTACGAGCAGTACTTC.

This clone was counted many times. The chain joins TRBV11-1 to TRBJ2-2, with 12 nucleotides matching TRBD1. The CDR3 loop spans 16 amino acids. Unmatched junction bases numbered 3, after V lost 1 base and J lost 6 bases. CDR1 is SGHAT and CDR2 is FQDESV in the germline V gene (reference sequence). The CDR3 protein is CASSLGGQGAAGELFF. The CDR3, as DNA: TGTGCCAGCAGCTTAGGGGGACAGGGGGCCGCCGGGGAGCTGTTTTTT.

This clone has at least ten counts. The chain carries TRBV6-1 and TRBJ2-3; 7 bases agree with TRBD2. Germline V gene sequence: CDR1 MNHNS, CDR2 SASEGT. The CDR3 length is 16 residues. Unmatched junction bases numbered 8, after V lost 1 base and J lost 4 bases. CDR3 in amino acids: CASSEVAGGAPDTQYF. CDR3 DNA sequence: TGTGCCAGCAGTGAAGTAGCGGGCGGCGCCCCAGATACGCAGTATTTT.

Ten or more counts support this clone. This CDR3 is CSVEWGMDSYEQYF. CDR3 nucleotide sequence: TGCAGTGTAGAGTGGGGTATGGACTCCTACGAGCAGTACTTC. V and J are TRBV20-1 and TRBJ2-7; D is unresolved. The V gene's germline CDR1 is DFQATT and CDR2 SNEGSKA (reference sequence). Trimming took off 7 bases at V and 0 bases at J, with 16 bases between the two ends. This CDR3 contains 14 residues.

This clone was seen a handful of times. This CDR3 fails to terminate in the conserved phenylalanine or tryptophan, so it likely reflects a read error. V is TRBV7-6 and J is TRBJ1-5, with D tentatively TRBD1 (5 bases). Germline V lookup: CDR1 SGHVS, CDR2 FNYEAQ. CDR3 length equals 15 residues. V lost 5 bases to trimming and J lost 2 bases, with 13 bases between them. The CDR3 loop reads CASSLRENGNQPQHS. CDR3 DNA sequence: TGTGCCAGCAGCCTCAGGGAGAATGGCAATCAGCCCCAGCATTCT.

The V call is TRBV7-8, the J call TRBJ2-5, with 8 bases identical to TRBD1. J was trimmed by 5 bases and V by 1 base; bases with no gene match: 6. The CDR3 is made up of 15 amino acids. CDR1 and CDR2 from the germline V gene are SGHVS and FQNEAQ. CDR3 sequence (DNA): TGTGCCAGCAGCTTAGAGACAGGGGAAGGGGAGACCCAGTACTTC. This codes for CASSLETGEGETQYF.

Concerning this clone itself: The junction does not match germline at one end; this may be a read error. The V and J genes are TRBV20-1 and TRBJ1-3; 8 nucleotides match TRBD1. Per the germline V gene, CDR1 is DFQATT and CDR2 is SNEGSKA (reference sequence). CDR3 size: 17 residues. The CDR3 DNA sequence: TGCTGTGCTAGAGATTACACCGGGACAGGTGCCAAAAACACCATATATTTT. This sequence encodes CCARDYTGTGAKNTIYF.

This clone was counted at least ten times. The V and J genes are TRBV9 and TRBJ1-2; D remains unclear. Per germline, CDR1 SGDLS and CDR2 YYNGEE. The CDR3 runs 14 residues. The V end was cut by 3 bases, the J end by 5 bases, with 14 bases between. CDR3 sequence (DNA): TGTGCCAGCAGCGGGACGGGCCAGGTTTATGGCTACACCTTC. Protein product: CASSGTGQVYGYTF.

There are a few counts of this clone. The chain couples TRBV6-1 to TRBJ1-1; D is unresolved. Deletions cut 6 bases from V and 4 bases from J, with 15 bases between. This CDR3 comprises 14 residues. Germline V gives CDR1 MNHNS, CDR2 SASEGT. CDR3 nucleotides: TGTGCCAGCAGGCATGACGCCCCCGGCACTGAAGCTTTCTTT. Amino acids: CASRHDAPGTEAFF.

This clone was recorded many times. This chain links TRBV7-2 with TRBJ2-5; D call uncertain. CDR3 length equals 13 residues. Germline CDR1 reads SGHTA; CDR2 reads FQGNSA. Trimming removed 2 bases at V and 7 bases at J, with 11 bases between. The CDR3 here is CASSLHPFGTQYF. The CDR3 bases are TGTGCCAGCAGCTTACACCCCTTTGGGACCCAGTACTTC.

J is TRBJ2-7 and V is TRBV20-1; no definite D call. Trimming removed 0 bases at V and 4 bases at J, with 7 bases between. There are 12 residues in the CDR3. Germline-derived CDR1 and CDR2 are DFQATT and SNEGSKA (reference sequence). CDR3 amino acids: CSARDAVYEQYF. The CDR3 DNA reads TGCAGTGCTAGAGATGCAGTTTACGAGCAGTACTTC.

In the case of this clone: The limits of the CDR3 on the DNA are not certain, so only TCRdb's listed CDR3 is given. J is TRBJ1-3 and V is TRBV6-2 or TRBV6-3. Germline lookup yields CDR1 MNHEY and CDR2 SVGEGT. The CDR3 comprises 14 residues, both ends counted. The CDR3 is CASSSSAAGNTIYF.

As concerns this clone: A junction boundary mismatches the germline segment, possibly from a read error. CDR3 nucleotide sequence: TGTGCCAGCTGTTACCAGTTCGAGCAGTACTTC. It specifies CASCYQFEQYF. V is TRBV6-5 and J is TRBJ2-7; D gene unclear. This CDR3 is built from 11 residues. Germline CDR1 reads MNHEY; CDR2 reads SVGAGI.

This clone was observed many times. V gene TRBV6-2 or TRBV6-3 combines with J gene TRBJ2-5; tentative D call: TRBD1 (5 bases). Germline values: CDR1 MNHEY, CDR2 SVGEGT. This CDR3 spans 15 amino acids. V dropped 5 bases and J dropped 1 base, with 14 bases sitting between them. In DNA, the CDR3 is TGTGCCAGCAGTCGTCAGGGTCGGGTCCAAGAGACCCAGTACTTC. This translates into CASSRQGRVQETQYF.

The sample holds many counts of this clone. V is TRBV19 and J is TRBJ2-2; TRBD1 is a possible D gene (7 bases). Germline V lookup: CDR1 LNHDA, CDR2 SQIVND (reference sequence). This CDR3 contains 16 residues. Trimming cost V 4 bases and J 6 bases, with 18 bases left between them. CDR3 DNA sequence: TGTGCCAGTAGTACCTGGGGTCAGGGGGGTCCCGGGGAGCTGTTTTTT. Translated: CASSTWGQGGPGELFF.

V usage is TRBV4-1 and J usage is TRBJ2-7; TRBD1 matches 8 bases. The ends lost 0 bases at V and 2 bases at J; junction bases unmatched: 6. Germline V gene data show CDR1 as MGHRA and CDR2 as YSYEKL. This CDR3 is built from 16 residues. CDR3 in amino acids: CASSQEGGQVAYEQYF. CDR3 DNA: TGCGCCAGCAGCCAAGAGGGGGGACAGGTTGCCTACGAGCAGTACTTC.

This clone showed up many times. The rearrangement joins TRBV2 to TRBJ1-1, with D perhaps TRBD1 (6 bases). The germline V and J ends were trimmed by 8 bases and 4 bases, with 14 bases remaining between them. Germline V gene lookup returns CDR1 SNHLY and CDR2 FYNNEI. The length of the CDR3 is 13 residues. The CDR3: CASRGQGLTEAFF. The CDR3, as DNA: TGTGCCAGCCGGGGGCAGGGGCTCACTGAAGCTTTCTTT. The full variable domain, in which reference TRBV2 and TRBJ1-1 provide the parts outside the CDR3, is EPEVTQTPSHQVTQMGQEVILRCVPISNHLYFYWYRQILGQKVEFLVSFYNNEISEKSEIFDDQFSVERPDGSNFTLKIRSTKLEDSAMYFCASRGQGLTEAFFGQGTRLTVV.

In its sample, this clone ranks as medium-sized (0.01 to 0.1%). The J gene is TRBJ2-3, the V gene TRBV24-1, with D tentatively TRBD1 (6 bases). Trimming removed 3 bases from V and 2 bases from J, with 8 bases in between. Germline values: CDR1 KGHDR, CDR2 SFDVKD. The CDR3 is 14 residues long. The DNA for the CDR3 is TGTGCCACCAGTGATCAGGGGTTCACAGATACGCAGTATTTT. Its protein product is CATSDQGFTDTQYF.